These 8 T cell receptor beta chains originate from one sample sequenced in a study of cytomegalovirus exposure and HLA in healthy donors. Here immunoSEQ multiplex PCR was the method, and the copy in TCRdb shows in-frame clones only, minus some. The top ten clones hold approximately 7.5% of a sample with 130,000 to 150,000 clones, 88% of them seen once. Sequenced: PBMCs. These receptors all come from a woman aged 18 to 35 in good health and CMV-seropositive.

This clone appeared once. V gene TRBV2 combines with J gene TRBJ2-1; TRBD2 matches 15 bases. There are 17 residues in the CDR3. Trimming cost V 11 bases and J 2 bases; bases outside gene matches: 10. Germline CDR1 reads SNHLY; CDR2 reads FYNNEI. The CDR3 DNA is TGTGCCTCCCGGACTAGCGGGGGGGATACCCCCTACAATGAGCAGTTCTTC. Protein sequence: CASRTSGGDTPYNEQFF. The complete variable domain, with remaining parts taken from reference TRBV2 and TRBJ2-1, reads EPEVTQTPSHQVTQMGQEVILRCVPISNHLYFYWYRQILGQKVEFLVSFYNNEISEKSEIFDDQFSVERPDGSNFTLKIRSTKLEDSAMYFCASRTSGGDTPYNEQFFGPGTRLTVL.

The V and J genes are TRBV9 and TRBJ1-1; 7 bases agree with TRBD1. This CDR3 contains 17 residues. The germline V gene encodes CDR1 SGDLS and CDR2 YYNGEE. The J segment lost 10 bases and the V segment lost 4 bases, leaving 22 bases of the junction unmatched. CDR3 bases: TGTGCCAGCAGCAGGCGGGGGGGGGACAGCCAGGCGGGAGGAGCTTTCTTT. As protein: CASSRRGGDSQAGGAFF.

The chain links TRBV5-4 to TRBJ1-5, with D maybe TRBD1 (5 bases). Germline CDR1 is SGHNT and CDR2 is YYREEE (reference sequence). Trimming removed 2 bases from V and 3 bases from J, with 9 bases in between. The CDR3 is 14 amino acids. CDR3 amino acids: CASSLGGANQPQHF. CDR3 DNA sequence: TGTGCCAGCAGCTTAGGAGGGGCCAATCAGCCCCAGCATTTT.

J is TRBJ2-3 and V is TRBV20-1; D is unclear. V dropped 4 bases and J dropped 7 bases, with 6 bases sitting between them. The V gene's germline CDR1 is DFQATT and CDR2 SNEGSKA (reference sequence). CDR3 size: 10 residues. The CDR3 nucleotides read TGCAGTGCTAAAAGCAATACGCAGTATTTT. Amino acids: CSAKSNTQYF.

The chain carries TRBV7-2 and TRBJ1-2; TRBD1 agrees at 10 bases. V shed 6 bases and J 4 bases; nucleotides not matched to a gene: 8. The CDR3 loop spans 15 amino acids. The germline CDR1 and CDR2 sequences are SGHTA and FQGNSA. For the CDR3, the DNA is TGTGCCAGCAGGGAACGGGACAGGGGAACCTATGGCTACACCTTC. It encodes CASRERDRGTYGYTF.

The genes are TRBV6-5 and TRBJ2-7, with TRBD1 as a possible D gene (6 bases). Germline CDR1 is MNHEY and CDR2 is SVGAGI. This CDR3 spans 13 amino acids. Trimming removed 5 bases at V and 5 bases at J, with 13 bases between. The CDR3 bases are TGTGCCAGCAGTACCCGACAGGACCACGAGCAGTACTTC. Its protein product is CASSTRQDHEQYF.

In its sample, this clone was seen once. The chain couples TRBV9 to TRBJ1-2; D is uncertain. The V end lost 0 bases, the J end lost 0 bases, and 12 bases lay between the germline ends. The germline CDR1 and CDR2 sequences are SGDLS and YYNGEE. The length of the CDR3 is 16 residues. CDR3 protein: CASSVGTEKTNYGYTF. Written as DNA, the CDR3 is TGTGCCAGCAGCGTAGGAACAGAAAAGACTAACTATGGCTACACCTTC.

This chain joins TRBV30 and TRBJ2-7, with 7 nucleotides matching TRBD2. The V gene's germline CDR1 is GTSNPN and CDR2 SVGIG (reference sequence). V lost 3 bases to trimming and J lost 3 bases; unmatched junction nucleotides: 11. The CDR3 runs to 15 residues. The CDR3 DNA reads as TGTGCCTGGAGCACGTACATCGGGACTATCTACGAGCAGTACTTC. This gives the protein CAWSTYIGTIYEQYF.